This T cell receptor beta chain derives from a study of cytomegalovirus exposure and HLA in healthy donors. Notes on the study in general: Some V segments, including TRBV6-2 and TRBV6-3, were excluded as indistinguishable. Per a later analysis, HLA-associated TCR beta chains showed more clonal expansion than other, equally common TCR beta chains. A later analysis found that most CMV-associated TCR beta chains appeared HLA-restricted. For TCR beta chains, V- and J-gene trimming was later linked to a missense DCLRE1C variant.

Trimming took 5 bases from V and 0 from J; bases not matched to a gene: 6. The length of the CDR3 is 15 residues. CDR1 and CDR2 (germline): MNHEY, SMNVEV (reference sequence). The study ran its PCR with 60 Vbeta and 13 Jbeta primers. TCRdb's copy holds only in-frame clones and misses some; the assay was immunoSEQ multiplex PCR. The sample holds approximately 190,000 clones, over 70% seen once. With respect to this clone: Its antigen is as yet unknown.

The specimen was PBMCs. This clonotype was obtained from a man in his thirties or forties in good health and CMV-seronegative. The chain employs TRBV27 and TRBJ1-2; 7 nucleotides match TRBD1. The CDR3 spells CASSPGTVANYGYTF. The DNA of the CDR3 is TGTGCCAGCAGTCCCGGGACAGTCGCTAACTATGGCTACACCTTC.